This T cell receptor beta chain was recorded in a study of T cells in localized non-small cell lung cancer. Regarding this clone: What it binds is unknown.

The table came from immunoSEQ multiplex PCR; TCRdb's copy has only in-frame clones and leaves some out. The sample lists 30,000 to 35,000 clones, 90% to 95% occurring once. General study findings and limits: A median of roughly 50 of the top 100 tumor clones appeared in adjacent lung, which was paired and uninvolved.

The length of the CDR3 is 13 residues. The germline CDR1 and CDR2 sequences are ENHRY and SYGVKD. J was trimmed by 4 bases and V by 5 bases; bases with no gene match: 3. The material sequenced was peripheral blood, taken before any cancer treatment. This clonotype was sampled from a female donor older than 55 with stage I lung adenocarcinoma. The rearrangement uses TRBV10-3 and TRBJ1-2; 8 bases fit TRBD1. The CDR3 bases are TGTGCCATCAGTCAGACAGGGGCCTATGGCTACACCTTC. As protein: CAISQTGAYGYTF.